The rows below give T cell receptor beta chains drawn from one sample of a study of blood T cell repertoires in COVID-19. Produced via immunoSEQ multiplex PCR; TCRdb's table is partial and in-frame only. The sample consists of under 250,000 clones, around 75% of them appearing once. The specimen sequenced was peripheral blood. The receptors were sampled from a woman aged 40 to 50 with COVID-19, enrolled during active disease. The CDR3 runs from the conserved cysteine through the conserved F or W. D genes are given only for firm matches. Some rows mark clone size as missing; the rest say once, few, many or name a class of expanded clone.

size: .; V: TRBV4-2; J: TRBJ1-1; D: TRBD1; CDR3: CASSQHRGPEAFF; DNA: TGTGCCAGCAGCCAACACAGGGGACCTGAAGCTTTCTTT
size: .; V: TRBV9; J: TRBJ2-5; D: TRBD2; CDR3: CASSVASGGAGKTQYF; DNA: TGTGCCAGCAGCGTAGCTAGCGGGGGGGCCGGGAAGACCCAGTACTTC
size: .; V: TRBV7-8; J: TRBJ2-3; D: .; CDR3: CASSLGLGLDTQYF; DNA: TGTGCCAGCAGCTTAGGACTGGGGCTGGATACGCAGTATTTT
size: .; V: TRBV27; J: TRBJ1-2; D: TRBD1; CDR3: CASRRGQGARGYTF; DNA: TGTGCCAGCAGGCGGGGACAGGGGGCGCGGGGCTACACCTTC
size: .; V: TRBV27; J: TRBJ2-7; D: .; CDR3: CASSFRWADEQYF; DNA: TGTGCCAGCAGTTTTAGATGGGCCGACGAGCAGTACTTC
size: .; V: TRBV6-5; J: TRBJ2-3; D: TRBD1; CDR3: CASRDRGGTADTQYF; DNA: TGTGCCAGCCGGGACAGGGGAGGAACGGCAGATACGCAGTATTTT
size: .; V: TRBV5-1; J: TRBJ2-5; D: TRBD2; CDR3: CASRASGRTEETQYF; DNA: TGCGCCAGCAGAGCTAGCGGGAGGACCGAAGAGACCCAGTACTTC
size: .; V: TRBV19; J: TRBJ2-5; D: TRBD2; CDR3: CASSTGEGLAEQETQYF; DNA: TGTGCCAGTAGTACCGGGGAGGGACTAGCGGAACAAGAGACCCAGTACTTC
size: few; V: TRBV27; J: TRBJ1-1; D: .; CDR3: CASSLRRYTNTEAFF; DNA: TGTGCCAGCAGTTTACGTCGATACACGAACACTGAAGCTTTCTTT
size: .; V: TRBV7-9; J: TRBJ2-3; D: TRBD2; CDR3: CASSARGGSGTDTQYF; DNA: TGTGCCAGCAGCGCCCGGGGGGGGAGTGGCACAGATACGCAGTATTTT
size: .; V: TRBV24-1; J: TRBJ2-1; D: .; CDR3: CATRDSRGEQFF; DNA: TGTGCCACCCGGGACTCCCGCGGTGAGCAGTTCTTC
size: .; V: TRBV4-2; J: TRBJ2-7; D: TRBD2; CDR3: CASRPSGGHEQYF; DNA: TGTGCCAGCAGACCAAGCGGGGGGCACGAGCAGTACTTC
size: .; V: TRBV12-3/TRBV12-4; J: TRBJ2-1; D: .; CDR3: CASSQLLNEQFF; DNA: TGTGCCAGCAGTCAACTACTCAATGAGCAGTTCTTC
size: .; V: TRBV12-3/TRBV12-4; J: TRBJ2-5; D: TRBD1; CDR3: CASSRDSRETQYF; DNA: TGTGCCAGCAGCCGGGACAGTCGAGAGACCCAGTACTTC
size: .; V: TRBV5-1; J: TRBJ2-5; D: .; CDR3: CASSRGQRETQYF; DNA: TGCGCCAGCAGCAGAGGCCAGCGAGAGACCCAGTACTTC
size: .; V: TRBV9; J: TRBJ2-6; D: .; CDR3: CASSAQGGSGANVLTF; DNA: TGTGCCAGCAGCGCGCAGGGGGGCTCTGGGGCCAACGTCCTGACTTTC
size: .; V: TRBV27; J: TRBJ2-1; D: .; CDR3: CASSSRSSSYNEQFF; DNA: TGTGCCAGCAGTTCCCGGTCGAGCTCCTACAATGAGCAGTTCTTC
size: .; V: TRBV5-1; J: TRBJ2-5; D: TRBD2; CDR3: CASSWLDSSGAGETQYF; DNA: TGCGCCAGCAGCTGGTTGGACTCTAGCGGGGCAGGGGAGACCCAGTACTTC
size: .; V: TRBV7-8; J: TRBJ1-6; D: .; CDR3: CASSLRDNSPLHF; DNA: TGTGCCAGCAGCCTTAGAGATAATTCACCCCTCCACTTT
size: .; V: TRBV6-6; J: TRBJ2-1; D: .; CDR3: CASVYHHEQFF; DNA: TGTGCCAGTGTCTACCACCATGAGCAGTTCTTC
size: .; V: TRBV6-5; J: TRBJ1-2; D: .; CDR3: CASRNQGGYTF; DNA: TGTGCCAGCAGGAACCAGGGTGGCTACACCTTC
size: .; V: TRBV5-8; J: TRBJ1-1; D: TRBD1; CDR3: CASSKGQGFTEAFF; DNA: TGTGCCAGCAGCAAAGGACAGGGCTTCACTGAAGCTTTCTTT
size: .; V: TRBV19; J: TRBJ2-5; D: TRBD2; CDR3: CATYTSGGGRGTQYF; DNA: TGTGCCACCTATACTAGCGGGGGCGGACGAGGGACCCAGTACTTC
size: .; V: TRBV15; J: TRBJ1-5; D: TRBD1; CDR3: CATSLGGGTENQPQHF; DNA: TGTGCCACCAGCCTAGGAGGGGGGACAGAAAATCAGCCCCAGCATTTT
size: once; V: TRBV20-1; J: TRBJ1-6; D: .; CDR3: CSASTVFNSPLHF; DNA: TGCAGTGCTAGTACGGTTTTTAATTCACCCCTCCACTTT
size: once; V: TRBV4-1; J: TRBJ1-1; D: .; CDR3: CASSQRVIGQTNTEAFF; DNA: TGCGCCAGCAGCCAAAGAGTTATTGGGCAGACAAACACTGAAGCTTTCTTT
size: .; V: TRBV15; J: TRBJ1-2; D: TRBD1; CDR3: CATRQTGNYGYTF; DNA: TGTGCCACCAGACAGACAGGGAACTATGGCTACACCTTC
size: few; V: TRBV15; J: TRBJ1-1; D: .; CDR3: CATSVSGLGNTEAFF; DNA: TGTGCCACCAGCGTCTCGGGGTTGGGGAACACTGAAGCTTTCTTT
size: .; V: TRBV10-3; J: TRBJ2-2; D: TRBD2; CDR3: CAAGEGLPSTGELFF; DNA: TGTGCCGCCGGGGAGGGACTCCCGAGCACCGGGGAGCTGTTTTTT
size: .; V: TRBV9; J: TRBJ2-1; D: TRBD2; CDR3: CASTSLAGISYNEQFF; DNA: TGTGCCAGCACATCTTTAGCGGGGATCTCCTACAATGAGCAGTTCTTC
size: medium-sized; V: TRBV30; J: TRBJ2-2; D: TRBD2; CDR3: CAWSVGGGDTGELFF; DNA: TGTGCCTGGAGTGTAGGCGGGGGGGACACCGGGGAGCTGTTTTTT
size: .; V: TRBV7-2; J: TRBJ1-3; D: TRBD1; CDR3: CASSRPGQISGNTIYF; DNA: TGTGCCAGCAGCCGCCCGGGACAGATCTCTGGAAACACCATATATTTT
size: many; V: TRBV2; J: TRBJ1-1; D: .; CDR3: CASSDLGVQAFF; DNA: TGTGCCAGCAGTGACCTGGGAGTGCAAGCTTTCTTT
size: .; V: TRBV5-1; J: TRBJ2-1; D: TRBD1; CDR3: CASSLEAGGVSYNEQFF; DNA: TGCGCCAGCAGCTTGGAGGCAGGGGGAGTGTCCTACAATGAGCAGTTCTTC
size: .; V: TRBV4-1; J: TRBJ1-2; D: .; CDR3: CASSQGAGNNYGYTF; DNA: TGCGCCAGCAGCCAAGGAGCGGGAAATAACTATGGCTACACCTTC
size: .; V: TRBV27; J: TRBJ1-2; D: TRBD1; CDR3: CASSLSTGTGGGGYTF; DNA: TGTGCCAGCAGTTTAAGTACCGGGACAGGGGGAGGTGGCTACACCTTC
size: .; V: TRBV12-3/TRBV12-4; J: TRBJ1-1; D: .; CDR3: CASSRRTEAFF; DNA: TGTGCCAGCAGTCGTCGGACAGAAGCTTTCTTT
size: .; V: TRBV24-1; J: TRBJ2-1; D: TRBD1; CDR3: CATSASGSGGNEQFF; DNA: TGTGCCACCAGTGCATCAGGGTCAGGGGGCAATGAGCAGTTCTTC
size: .; V: TRBV19; J: TRBJ1-6; D: TRBD1; CDR3: CASSTGTGWDSPLHF; DNA: TGTGCCAGTAGCACCGGGACAGGGTGGGATTCACCCCTCCACTTT
size: .; V: TRBV29-1; J: TRBJ1-5; D: TRBD1; CDR3: CSVGGRQGPNQPQHF; DNA: TGCAGCGTTGGGGGCCGACAGGGACCCAATCAGCCCCAGCATTTT
size: .; V: TRBV3-1/TRBV3-2; J: TRBJ2-1; D: TRBD2; CDR3: CASSHGLWASGGGEQFF; DNA: TGTGCCAGCAGCCACGGCCTTTGGGCTAGCGGGGGGGGTGAGCAGTTCTTC
size: .; V: TRBV11-2; J: TRBJ2-3; D: TRBD2; CDR3: CASSLEASGRPSTDTQYF; DNA: TGTGCCAGCAGCTTAGAAGCTAGCGGGAGGCCAAGCACAGATACGCAGTATTTT
size: .; V: TRBV11-2; J: TRBJ2-7; D: .; CDR3: CASSSRAAGHEQYF; DNA: TGTGCCAGCAGCTCCAGGGCCGCGGGGCACGAGCAGTACTTC
size: .; V: TRBV5-4; J: TRBJ1-1; D: .; CDR3: CASSSTVKGGNTEAFF; DNA: TGTGCCAGCAGCTCAACCGTTAAAGGAGGCAACACTGAAGCTTTCTTT
size: .; V: TRBV7-3; J: TRBJ2-2; D: .; CDR3: CASSWGHPANTGELFF; DNA: TGTGCCAGCAGCTGGGGACACCCTGCCAACACCGGGGAGCTGTTTTTT
size: .; V: TRBV12-3/TRBV12-4; J: TRBJ2-1; D: .; CDR3: CASSSRLEQFF; DNA: TGTGCCAGCAGTTCCAGACTTGAGCAGTTCTTC
size: .; V: TRBV9; J: TRBJ1-6; D: TRBD1; CDR3: CASSVNPGQGDSPLHF; DNA: TGTGCCAGCAGCGTAAATCCGGGACAGGGAGATTCACCCCTCCACTTT
size: .; V: TRBV5-6; J: TRBJ1-4; D: .; CDR3: CASSRRDIGHEKLFF; DNA: TGTGCCAGCAGCAGAAGGGACATTGGACATGAAAAACTGTTTTTT
size: .; V: TRBV19; J: TRBJ2-7; D: .; CDR3: CASSDSYEQYF; DNA: TGTGCCAGTTCAGACTCCTACGAGCAGTACTTC
size: .; V: TRBV6-5; J: TRBJ1-5; D: .; CDR3: CASTGVVNQPQHF; DNA: TGTGCCAGCACCGGGGTCGTCAATCAGCCCCAGCATTTT
size: .; V: TRBV5-4; J: TRBJ2-3; D: TRBD1; CDR3: CASSARTGSTDTQYF; DNA: TGTGCCAGCAGCGCGAGGACAGGGTCCACAGATACGCAGTATTTT
size: .; V: TRBV30; J: TRBJ1-1; D: .; CDR3: CAWDDRLNTEAFF; DNA: TGTGCCTGGGATGACAGGTTGAACACTGAAGCTTTCTTT
size: .; V: TRBV18; J: TRBJ2-1; D: .; CDR3: CASSPGQGGYNEQFF; DNA: TGTGCCAGCTCACCAGGGCAGGGGGGCTACAATGAGCAGTTCTTC
size: .; V: TRBV3-1/TRBV3-2; J: TRBJ1-1; D: .; CDR3: CASSLTGEAFF; DNA: TGTGCCAGCAGCCTAACAGGGGAAGCTTTCTTT
size: .; V: TRBV4-2; J: TRBJ2-3; D: .; CDR3: CASSQEGTGQYF; DNA: TGTGCCAGCAGCCAAGAAGGGACTGGGCAGTATTTT